The sequence of this TCR beta chain was determined in a study of response to subunit inactivated influenza vaccine. Regarding the study as a whole: Few new T cells, the authors suggested, are recruited by each seasonal influenza vaccination.

Via MiXCR, TCRdb re-called the RT-PCR reads, giving one row per CDR3 protein. The repertoire holds about 300,000 distinct CDR3 sequences, with 20% to 25% as singletons. Germline CDR1 and CDR2: WNHNN and SYGVQD (reference sequence). This CDR3 contains 15 residues. V lost 5 bases to trimming and J lost 8 bases; unmatched junction nucleotides: 8. This clonotype was observed a handful of times. Its antigen is not known. The source is a man between 50 and 69 years old who received an inactivated influenza vaccine. The rearrangement joins TRBV10-1 to TRBJ2-1; 11 nucleotides agree with TRBD2. Sample: PBMCs from blood, taken about 19 months after vaccination. CDR3 nucleotides: TGCGCCAGCAGTCGGACTAGCGGGTGGGGGCATGAGCAGTTCTTC. The encoded protein is CASSRTSGWGHEQFF.